One and the same sample provided the 13 T cell receptor beta chains below, sequenced in a study of T cell responses to AZD1222 COVID-19 vaccine. The method was immunoSEQ multiplex PCR; TCRdb's version includes in-frame clones alone and lacks a portion of them. The sample consists of roughly 80,000 clones, about nine tenths of them appearing once. This material consisted of peripheral blood, taken 28 days after the second AZD1222 dose. These receptors were taken from an adult who received the AZD1222 COVID-19 vaccine.

CDR3 sequence reads: CASSPGTGLADTEAFF. The CDR3 nucleotides are TGTGCCAGCAGCCCTGGGACAGGGTTGGCAGACACTGAAGCTTTCTTT. V is TRBV5-6 and J is TRBJ1-1; TRBD1 matches at 9 bases. The V segment lost 4 bases and the J segment 3 bases; nucleotides outside the gene matches: 10. This CDR3 contains 16 residues. The germline V gene encodes CDR1 SGHDT and CDR2 YYEEEE.

V gene TRBV7-6 combines with J gene TRBJ2-1; TRBD2 aligns across 13 bases. V trimming: 5 bases; J trimming: 0 bases; junction bases outside the gene matches: 4. Germline values: CDR1 SGHVS, CDR2 FNYEAQ. The CDR3 loop spans 17 amino acids. CDR3 nucleotides: TGTGCCAGCAGCGCGGGACTAGCGGGGAGCTCCTACAATGAGCAGTTCTTC. Its translation: CASSAGLAGSSYNEQFF.

Note on this clone: It is likely a read error, because the conserved phenylalanine at the end of the CDR3 is missing. Because the CDR3's place on the DNA is in doubt, the DNA is left out and the CDR3 is given as listed by TCRdb. The V call is TRBV7-3, the J call TRBJ2-2; the DNA was not used to check the table's D call, TRBD1. Inclusive of both ends, the CDR3 amounts to 12 amino acids. Looked up from germline, CDR1 is SGHTA and CDR2 is FQGTGA. The CDR3 region is CATTRIKNRACS.

This chain connects TRBV21-1 to TRBJ1-5. TRBV21-1 is a known pseudogene. This CDR3 region has 14 residues. For the CDR3, the DNA is TGTGCCCGGGGGGGACAGTTTCCGAATCAGCCCCAGCATTTT. Translating gives CARGGQFPNQPQHF.

This clone was seen a single time. The chain links TRBV7-2 to TRBJ2-7, with 13 bases identical to TRBD2. CDR1 SGHTA and CDR2 FQGNSA come from the germline V gene. Unmatched junction bases numbered 15, after V lost 5 bases and J lost 2 bases. The CDR3 sequence is 19 residues long. CDR3 sequence: CASSNRGPGTSGKPYEQYF. The CDR3 DNA reads TGTGCCAGCAGCAACCGGGGCCCCGGGACTAGCGGGAAACCCTACGAGCAGTACTTC.

This rearrangement joins TRBV11-3 to TRBJ1-2; no definite D call. CDR1 and CDR2 (germline): SGHNT, YENEEA. The ends were cut back, 2 bases at V and 0 bases at J, with 13 bases in the middle. This CDR3 spans 16 amino acids. CDR3 loop: CASSLRWTNTNYGYTF. CDR3 in DNA: TGTGCCAGCAGCTTAAGATGGACGAACACTAACTATGGCTACACCTTC.

The V call is TRBV11-3, the J call TRBJ1-1; 7 nucleotides match TRBD1. V dropped 5 bases and J dropped 6; count of bases not matched to a gene: 18. The germline V gene has CDR1 SGHNT and CDR2 YENEEA. The length of the CDR3 is 17 residues. Here the CDR3 reads CASSTPTGSLTTAEAFF. The CDR3 nucleotides read TGTGCCAGCAGCACCCCGACAGGGTCCCTAACAACCGCTGAAGCTTTCTTT.

Notes on this clone: Mismatch with germline at one junction end may stem from a read error. The chain uses TRBV19 and TRBJ2-7; 9 nucleotides align to TRBD1. Germline V gives CDR1 LNHDA, CDR2 SQIVND (reference sequence). The CDR3 has 14 amino acids. CDR3: CVSRLTGGRYEQYF. In DNA form, the CDR3 reads TGTGTCAGTAGATTGACAGGGGGACGCTACGAGCAGTACTTC.

This chain's CDR3 is CSVLEGTNTEAFF. CDR3 nucleotide sequence: TGCAGCGTTTTGGAAGGAACGAACACTGAAGCTTTCTTT. The chain uses TRBV29-1 and TRBJ1-1, with D unresolved. This CDR3 comprises 13 residues. Deletions cut 5 bases from V and 1 base from J, with 11 bases between. Looked up from germline, CDR1 is SQVTM and CDR2 is ANQGSEA. Variable domain in full (rest from reference TRBV29-1 and TRBJ1-1): SAVISQKPSRDICQRGTSLTIQCQVDSQVTMMFWYRQQPGQSLTLIATANQGSEATYESGFVIDKFPISRPNLTFSTLTVSNMSPEDSSIYLCSVLEGTNTEAFFGQGTRLTVV.

This chain uses TRBV11-3 with TRBJ2-1; D is uncertain. The V gene lost 3 bases and the J gene lost 9 bases, with 15 bases spanning the gap. The germline gives CDR1 SGHNT, CDR2 YENEEA. CDR3 length: 14 amino acids. CDR3 amino acids: CASSFTGLWGEQFF. The DNA of the CDR3 is TGTGCCAGCAGCTTTACCGGGCTCTGGGGTGAGCAGTTCTTC.

This clone was counted a few times. V usage is TRBV20-1 and J usage is TRBJ1-1; 8 nucleotides align to TRBD1. The CDR3 spans 11 residues. The V segment lost 6 bases and the J segment 6 bases; nucleotides outside the gene matches: 3. Looked up from germline, CDR1 is DFQATT and CDR2 is SNEGSKA (reference sequence). CDR3 region: CSADRAPEAFF. CDR3 nucleotide sequence: TGCAGTGCGGACAGGGCCCCTGAAGCTTTCTTT.

The chain couples TRBV7-9 to TRBJ2-5; 7 nucleotides align to TRBD1. The CDR3 covers 15 residues. Germline-derived CDR1 and CDR2 are SEHNR and FQNEAQ (reference sequence). V lost 3 bases to trimming and J lost 1 base; unmatched junction nucleotides: 5. The DNA of the CDR3 is TGTGCCAGCAGCTTTACCCCAGGGGGCCAAGAGACCCAGTACTTC. Its translation: CASSFTPGGQETQYF. The whole variable domain, remainder taken from reference TRBV7-9 and TRBJ2-5, is DTGVSQNPRHKITKRGQNVTFRCDPISEHNRLYWYRQTLGQGPEFLTYFQNEAQLEKSRLLSDRFSAERPKGSFSTLEIQRTEQGDSAMYLCASSFTPGGQETQYFGPGTRLLVL.

This sequence joins TRBV2 and TRBJ1-1; 7 bases fit TRBD1. The CDR3 covers 11 residues. Germline CDR1 is SNHLY and CDR2 is FYNNEI. V gave up 10 bases and J gave up 8 bases; unmatched junction bases: 7. For the CDR3, the DNA is TGTGCCATTGGACAGGCCACCGAAGCTTTCTTT. As protein: CAIGQATEAFF.